The rows below give T cell receptor beta chains drawn from one sample of a study of CD8 T cells in ankylosing spondylitis. TCRdb re-called the 5' RACE reads with MiXCR, one entry per CDR3 protein. The sample has over 130,000 distinct CDR3 sequences, 40% to 50% seen once. The sequenced material came from synovial fluid, either unsorted or a sorted T cell fraction (not recorded which). The origin of the receptors is a male donor with ankylosing spondylitis. Each CDR3 is given without its conserved first and last residue. Fields, in order: clone size, V gene, D gene, CDR3 length, J gene, CDR3 protein. D genes are given only for firm matches. Clone size is given for some rows only: seen once, a few or many times, or a class if the clone is expanded.

clone_size: .; v_call: TRBV20-1; d_call: TRBD1; cdr3_length: 11; j_call: TRBJ1-5; cdr3_aa: SARTGFSQPQH
clone_size: .; v_call: TRBV28; d_call: .; cdr3_length: 13; j_call: TRBJ2-1; cdr3_aa: ASRDHTNSYNEQF
clone_size: .; v_call: TRBV15; d_call: TRBD2; cdr3_length: 13; j_call: TRBJ2-2; cdr3_aa: ATSVRLAGTGELF
clone_size: .; v_call: TRBV7-8; d_call: TRBD2; cdr3_length: 14; j_call: TRBJ2-1; cdr3_aa: ASSFYIAGGYNEQF
clone_size: few; v_call: TRBV13; d_call: .; cdr3_length: 11; j_call: TRBJ1-1; cdr3_aa: ASSSQRPTEAF
clone_size: .; v_call: TRBV7-9; d_call: TRBD2; cdr3_length: 14; j_call: TRBJ2-7; cdr3_aa: ASSFSGGSFSYEQY
clone_size: .; v_call: TRBV6-5; d_call: TRBD1; cdr3_length: 14; j_call: TRBJ1-3; cdr3_aa: ASNSQEPGQGNTIY
clone_size: .; v_call: TRBV6-1; d_call: .; cdr3_length: 13; j_call: TRBJ2-1; cdr3_aa: ASNRGGVSYNEQF
clone_size: few; v_call: TRBV20-1; d_call: .; cdr3_length: 13; j_call: TRBJ2-7; cdr3_aa: SAREQPREIHEQY
clone_size: .; v_call: TRBV25-1; d_call: .; cdr3_length: 12; j_call: TRBJ1-6; cdr3_aa: ASSSFSYNSPLH
clone_size: few; v_call: TRBV5-5; d_call: .; cdr3_length: 11; j_call: TRBJ1-2; cdr3_aa: ASSFGEGTGYT
clone_size: .; v_call: TRBV7-2; d_call: .; cdr3_length: 13; j_call: TRBJ1-3; cdr3_aa: ASSSGQVAGNTIY
clone_size: .; v_call: TRBV7-6; d_call: .; cdr3_length: 15; j_call: TRBJ1-4; cdr3_aa: ASSFSWTDATNEKLF
clone_size: few; v_call: TRBV28; d_call: TRBD2; cdr3_length: 19; j_call: TRBJ2-1; cdr3_aa: ASSLARASGRVHSSYNEQF
clone_size: few; v_call: TRBV7-2; d_call: .; cdr3_length: 13; j_call: TRBJ2-7; cdr3_aa: ASSLAGLEYYEQY
clone_size: .; v_call: TRBV7-6; d_call: TRBD1; cdr3_length: 11; j_call: TRBJ1-2; cdr3_aa: ASSLSTGGGYT
clone_size: few; v_call: TRBV12-3/TRBV12-4; d_call: .; cdr3_length: 12; j_call: TRBJ2-2; cdr3_aa: ASSLALGVGELF
clone_size: .; v_call: TRBV2; d_call: .; cdr3_length: 12; j_call: TRBJ2-7; cdr3_aa: ASRNGPPPREQY
clone_size: .; v_call: TRBV27; d_call: TRBD2; cdr3_length: 13; j_call: TRBJ2-5; cdr3_aa: ASSPHGREQETQY
clone_size: .; v_call: TRBV2; d_call: .; cdr3_length: 13; j_call: TRBJ1-1; cdr3_aa: ASTGEPTQNTEAF
clone_size: .; v_call: TRBV27; d_call: .; cdr3_length: 12; j_call: TRBJ2-2; cdr3_aa: ASSSGTPSGELF
clone_size: few; v_call: TRBV12-3/TRBV12-4; d_call: TRBD1; cdr3_length: 14; j_call: TRBJ1-3; cdr3_aa: ASNPLQGASGNTIY
clone_size: many; v_call: TRBV12-3/TRBV12-4; d_call: .; cdr3_length: 12; j_call: TRBJ2-2; cdr3_aa: ASSLVLPSGELF
clone_size: .; v_call: TRBV19; d_call: .; cdr3_length: 10; j_call: TRBJ1-1; cdr3_aa: ASPPGVTEAF
clone_size: .; v_call: TRBV7-7; d_call: TRBD1; cdr3_length: 13; j_call: TRBJ2-2; cdr3_aa: ASSLGTGSAGELF
clone_size: few; v_call: TRBV12-3/TRBV12-4; d_call: .; cdr3_length: 14; j_call: TRBJ2-2; cdr3_aa: ASSPKGSGPTGELF
clone_size: few; v_call: TRBV12-3/TRBV12-4; d_call: .; cdr3_length: 11; j_call: TRBJ2-7; cdr3_aa: ASSPRTSYEQY
clone_size: many; v_call: TRBV29-1; d_call: TRBD1; cdr3_length: 13; j_call: TRBJ1-3; cdr3_aa: SVKAQGASGNTIY
clone_size: .; v_call: TRBV5-1; d_call: TRBD1; cdr3_length: 14; j_call: TRBJ2-3; cdr3_aa: ASSSQTGGHSDTQY
clone_size: .; v_call: TRBV4-1; d_call: .; cdr3_length: 11; j_call: TRBJ2-2; cdr3_aa: ASSREGPGELF
clone_size: .; v_call: TRBV2; d_call: .; cdr3_length: 14; j_call: TRBJ1-5; cdr3_aa: ASSVLLGLFAQPQH
clone_size: few; v_call: TRBV4-1; d_call: .; cdr3_length: 14; j_call: TRBJ2-7; cdr3_aa: ASSQEMWQAYYEQY
clone_size: .; v_call: TRBV5-1; d_call: .; cdr3_length: 12; j_call: TRBJ1-2; cdr3_aa: AIPQARDYYGYT
clone_size: .; v_call: TRBV5-1; d_call: .; cdr3_length: 15; j_call: TRBJ2-2; cdr3_aa: ASSLTDLGWGTGELF
clone_size: .; v_call: TRBV7-6; d_call: .; cdr3_length: 13; j_call: TRBJ2-1; cdr3_aa: ASSPNSFSFNEQF
clone_size: .; v_call: TRBV12-3/TRBV12-4; d_call: .; cdr3_length: 11; j_call: TRBJ2-3; cdr3_aa: ASRNLSTDTQY
clone_size: few; v_call: TRBV28; d_call: TRBD1; cdr3_length: 14; j_call: TRBJ2-5; cdr3_aa: ASSITGTDAQETQY
clone_size: few; v_call: TRBV27; d_call: TRBD1; cdr3_length: 15; j_call: TRBJ1-1; cdr3_aa: ASRDRLSDRGGTEAF
clone_size: once; v_call: TRBV10-2; d_call: .; cdr3_length: 13; j_call: TRBJ2-7; cdr3_aa: ASSALGASAYEQY
clone_size: .; v_call: TRBV5-1; d_call: TRBD2; cdr3_length: 14; j_call: TRBJ2-5; cdr3_aa: ASSLLVASGKVTQY
clone_size: .; v_call: TRBV20-1; d_call: TRBD1; cdr3_length: 13; j_call: TRBJ2-7; cdr3_aa: SAKVVTGGPYEQY
clone_size: .; v_call: TRBV5-1; d_call: .; cdr3_length: 12; j_call: TRBJ1-1; cdr3_aa: ASSSLYMNTEAF
clone_size: .; v_call: TRBV5-1; d_call: .; cdr3_length: 12; j_call: TRBJ1-5; cdr3_aa: ASSLDAGYQPQH
clone_size: .; v_call: TRBV5-6; d_call: .; cdr3_length: 15; j_call: TRBJ2-5; cdr3_aa: ASSFPWGHTYQETQY
clone_size: .; v_call: TRBV6-1; d_call: .; cdr3_length: 13; j_call: TRBJ2-6; cdr3_aa: ASSEGGTGANVLT
clone_size: few; v_call: TRBV20-1; d_call: TRBD2; cdr3_length: 17; j_call: TRBJ2-1; cdr3_aa: SARYGLAGGPRRGNEQF
clone_size: medium-sized; v_call: TRBV4-1; d_call: TRBD2; cdr3_length: 13; j_call: TRBJ2-3; cdr3_aa: ASSQAGGYTDTQY
clone_size: few; v_call: TRBV20-1; d_call: .; cdr3_length: 12; j_call: TRBJ2-2; cdr3_aa: SAIGPANTGELF
clone_size: many; v_call: TRBV11-1; d_call: .; cdr3_length: 16; j_call: TRBJ1-3; cdr3_aa: ASSLGGTDLFSGNTIY
clone_size: .; v_call: TRBV6-5; d_call: .; cdr3_length: 14; j_call: TRBJ1-4; cdr3_aa: ASSYGAVRGNEKLF
clone_size: .; v_call: TRBV11-3; d_call: .; cdr3_length: 12; j_call: TRBJ2-7; cdr3_aa: ASSYPASPYEQY
clone_size: .; v_call: TRBV12-3/TRBV12-4; d_call: .; cdr3_length: 13; j_call: TRBJ1-1; cdr3_aa: ASSLRGGLDTEAF
clone_size: .; v_call: TRBV7-6; d_call: .; cdr3_length: 14; j_call: TRBJ1-1; cdr3_aa: ASSLALFTGHTEAF
clone_size: few; v_call: TRBV29-1; d_call: .; cdr3_length: 12; j_call: TRBJ2-7; cdr3_aa: SVETGDVTYEQY
clone_size: few; v_call: TRBV28; d_call: TRBD1; cdr3_length: 13; j_call: TRBJ2-1; cdr3_aa: ASSLLSRGCNEQF